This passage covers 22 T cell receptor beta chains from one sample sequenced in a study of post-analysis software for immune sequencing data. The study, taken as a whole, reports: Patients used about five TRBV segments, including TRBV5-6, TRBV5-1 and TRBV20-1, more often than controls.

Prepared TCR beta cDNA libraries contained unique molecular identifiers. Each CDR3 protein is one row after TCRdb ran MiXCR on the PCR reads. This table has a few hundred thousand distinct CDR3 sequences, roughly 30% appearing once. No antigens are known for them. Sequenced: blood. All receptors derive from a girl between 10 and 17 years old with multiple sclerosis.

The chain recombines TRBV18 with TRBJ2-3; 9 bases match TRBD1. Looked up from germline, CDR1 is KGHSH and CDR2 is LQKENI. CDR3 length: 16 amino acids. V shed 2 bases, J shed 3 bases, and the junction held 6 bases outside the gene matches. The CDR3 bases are TGTGCCAGCTCACCAGCGACAGGGGGTAGAACAGATACGCAGTATTTT. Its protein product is CASSPATGGRTDTQYF.

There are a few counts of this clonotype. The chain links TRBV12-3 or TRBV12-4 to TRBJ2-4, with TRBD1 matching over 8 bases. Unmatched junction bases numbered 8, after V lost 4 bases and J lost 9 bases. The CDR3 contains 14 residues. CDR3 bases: TGTGCCAGCAGTTCCCGGGACAGGATCGGCATTCAGTACTTC. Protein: CASSSRDRIGIQYF.

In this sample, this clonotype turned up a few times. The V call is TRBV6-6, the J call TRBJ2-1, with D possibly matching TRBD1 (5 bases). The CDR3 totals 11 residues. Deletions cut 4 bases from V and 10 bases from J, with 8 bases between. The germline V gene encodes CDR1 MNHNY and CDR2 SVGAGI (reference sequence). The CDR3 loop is CASSSQGEQFF. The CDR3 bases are TGTGCCAGCAGTTCCCAGGGAGAGCAGTTCTTC.

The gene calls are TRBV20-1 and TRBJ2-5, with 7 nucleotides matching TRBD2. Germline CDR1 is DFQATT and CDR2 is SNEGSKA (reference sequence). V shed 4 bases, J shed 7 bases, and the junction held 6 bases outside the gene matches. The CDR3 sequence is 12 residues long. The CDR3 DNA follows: TGCAGTGCTAACCGGGAGGCGGCGACCCAGTACTTC. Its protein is CSANREAATQYF.

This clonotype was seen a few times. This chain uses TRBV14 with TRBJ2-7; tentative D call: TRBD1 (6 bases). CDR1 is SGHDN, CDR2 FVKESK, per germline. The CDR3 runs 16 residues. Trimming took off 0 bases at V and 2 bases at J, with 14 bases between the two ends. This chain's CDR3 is CASSQDRSRGPYEQYF. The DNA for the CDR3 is TGTGCCAGCAGCCAAGATAGGAGCAGGGGACCCTACGAGCAGTACTTC.

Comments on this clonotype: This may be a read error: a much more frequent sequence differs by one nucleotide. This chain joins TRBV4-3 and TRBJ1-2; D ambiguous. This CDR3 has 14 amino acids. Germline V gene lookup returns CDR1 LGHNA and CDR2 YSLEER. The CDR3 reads CPSSQDRGNYGYTF. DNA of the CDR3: TGCCCCAGCAGCCAAGATCGAGGGAACTATGGCTACACCTTC.

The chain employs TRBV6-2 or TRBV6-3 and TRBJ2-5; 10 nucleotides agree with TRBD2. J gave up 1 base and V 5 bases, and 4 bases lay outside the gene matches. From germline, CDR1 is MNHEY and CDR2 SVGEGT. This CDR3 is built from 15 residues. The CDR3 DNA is TGTGCCAGCAGTCGGACTAGCGGAGTCCAAGAGACCCAGTACTTC. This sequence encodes CASSRTSGVQETQYF.

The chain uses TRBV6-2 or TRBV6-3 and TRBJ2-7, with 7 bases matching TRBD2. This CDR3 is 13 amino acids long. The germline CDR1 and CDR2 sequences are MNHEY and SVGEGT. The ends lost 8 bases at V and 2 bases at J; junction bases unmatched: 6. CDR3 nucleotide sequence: TGTGCCAGCGCCTCGGGAGGCCCCTACGAGCAGTACTTC. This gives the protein CASASGGPYEQYF.

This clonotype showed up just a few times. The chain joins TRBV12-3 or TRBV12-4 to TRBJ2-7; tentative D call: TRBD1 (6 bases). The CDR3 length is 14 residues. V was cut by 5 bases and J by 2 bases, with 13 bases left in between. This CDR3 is CASSPWTAAYEQYF. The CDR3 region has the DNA TGTGCCAGCAGTCCCTGGACAGCCGCCTACGAGCAGTACTTC.

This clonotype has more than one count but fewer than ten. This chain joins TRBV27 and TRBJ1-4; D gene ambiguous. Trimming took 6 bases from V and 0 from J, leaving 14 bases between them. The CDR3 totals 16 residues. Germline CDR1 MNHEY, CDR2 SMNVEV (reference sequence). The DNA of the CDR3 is TGTGCCAGCAGACCCAGCTCACCAACAACTAATGAAAAACTGTTTTTT. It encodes CASRPSSPTTNEKLFF.

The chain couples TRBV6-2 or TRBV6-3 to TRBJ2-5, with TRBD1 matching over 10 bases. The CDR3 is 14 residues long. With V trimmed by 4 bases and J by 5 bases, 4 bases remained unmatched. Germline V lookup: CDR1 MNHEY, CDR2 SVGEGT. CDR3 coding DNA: TGTGCCAGCAGTTCGGACAGGGGGGACGAGACCCAGTACTTC. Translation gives CASSSDRGDETQYF.

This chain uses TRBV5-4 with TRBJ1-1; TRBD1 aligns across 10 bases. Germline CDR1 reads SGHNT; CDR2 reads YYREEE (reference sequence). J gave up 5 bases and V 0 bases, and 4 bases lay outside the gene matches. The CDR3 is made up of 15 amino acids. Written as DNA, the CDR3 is TGTGCCAGCAGCTTGGGGACAGGGGGGCAGACTGAAGCTTTCTTT. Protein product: CASSLGTGGQTEAFF. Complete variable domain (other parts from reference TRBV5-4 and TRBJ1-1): ETGVTQSPTHLIKTRGQQVTLRCSSQSGHNTVSWYQQALGQGPQFIFQYYREEENGRGNFPPRFSGLQFPNYSSELNVNALELDDSALYLCASSLGTGGQTEAFFGQGTRLTVV.

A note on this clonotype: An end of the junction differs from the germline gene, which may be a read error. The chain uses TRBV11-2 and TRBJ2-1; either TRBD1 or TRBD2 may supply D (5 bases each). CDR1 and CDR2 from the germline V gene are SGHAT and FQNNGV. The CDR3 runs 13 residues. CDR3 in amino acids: CASGLVEGSEQFF. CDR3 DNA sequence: TGTGCCAGCGGCTTAGTTGAGGGGAGTGAGCAGTTCTTC.

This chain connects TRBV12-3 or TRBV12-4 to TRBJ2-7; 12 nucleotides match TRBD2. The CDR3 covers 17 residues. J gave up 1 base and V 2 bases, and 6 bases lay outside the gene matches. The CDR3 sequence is CASSLRSSGGGSYEQYF. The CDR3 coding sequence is TGTGCCAGCAGTTTACGGTCTAGCGGGGGGGGGTCCTACGAGCAGTACTTC.

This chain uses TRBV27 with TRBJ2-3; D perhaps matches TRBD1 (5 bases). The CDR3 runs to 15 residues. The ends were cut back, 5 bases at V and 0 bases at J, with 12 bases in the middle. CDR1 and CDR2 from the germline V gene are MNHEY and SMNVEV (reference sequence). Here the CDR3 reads CASSPGASSTDTQYF. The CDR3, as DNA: TGTGCCAGCAGTCCTGGGGCCTCTAGCACAGATACGCAGTATTTT.

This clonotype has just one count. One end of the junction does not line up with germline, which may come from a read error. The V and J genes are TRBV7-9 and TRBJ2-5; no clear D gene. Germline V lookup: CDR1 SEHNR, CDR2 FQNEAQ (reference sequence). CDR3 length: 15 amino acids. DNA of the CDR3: TGTGCCAGCAGCTTTGAAGGACCGTACCAAGAGGCCCAGTACTTC. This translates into CASSFEGPYQEAQYF. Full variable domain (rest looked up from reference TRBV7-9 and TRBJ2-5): DTGVSQNPRHKITKRGQNVTFRCDPISEHNRLYWYRQTLGQGPEFLTYFQNEAQLEKSRLLSDRFSAERPKGSFSTLEIQRTEQGDSAMYLCASSFEGPYQEAQYFGPGTRLLVL.

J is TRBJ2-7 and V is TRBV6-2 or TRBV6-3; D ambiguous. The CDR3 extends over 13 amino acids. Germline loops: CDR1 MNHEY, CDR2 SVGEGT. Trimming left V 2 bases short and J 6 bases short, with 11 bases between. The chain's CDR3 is CASSYQSGPEQYF. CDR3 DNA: TGTGCCAGCAGTTACCAAAGTGGGCCCGAGCAGTACTTC.

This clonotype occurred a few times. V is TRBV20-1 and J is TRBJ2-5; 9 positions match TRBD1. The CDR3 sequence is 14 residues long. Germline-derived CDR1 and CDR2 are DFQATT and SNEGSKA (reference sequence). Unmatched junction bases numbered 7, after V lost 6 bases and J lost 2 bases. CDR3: CSADRGAVQETQYF. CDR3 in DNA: TGCAGTGCCGACAGGGGGGCCGTTCAAGAGACCCAGTACTTC.

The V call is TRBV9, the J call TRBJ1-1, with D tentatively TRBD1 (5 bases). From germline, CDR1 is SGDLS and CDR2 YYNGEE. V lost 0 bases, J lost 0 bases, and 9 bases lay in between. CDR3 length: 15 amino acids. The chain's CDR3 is CASSVVRGLNTEAFF. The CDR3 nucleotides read TGTGCCAGCAGCGTAGTGCGGGGACTGAACACTGAAGCTTTCTTT.

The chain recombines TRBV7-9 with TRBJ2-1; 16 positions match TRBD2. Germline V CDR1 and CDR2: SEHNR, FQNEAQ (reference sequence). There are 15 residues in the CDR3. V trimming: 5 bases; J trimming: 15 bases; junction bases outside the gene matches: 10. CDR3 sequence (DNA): TGTGCCAGCAGCCCACCGGGACTAGCGGGGGGGCCAGGGTTCTTC. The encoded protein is CASSPPGLAGGPGFF.

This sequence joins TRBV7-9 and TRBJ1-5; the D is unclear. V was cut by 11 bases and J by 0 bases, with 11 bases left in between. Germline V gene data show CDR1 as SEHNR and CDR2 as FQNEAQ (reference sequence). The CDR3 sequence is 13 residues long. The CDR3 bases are TGTGCCGGGGAGCCTTATAGCAATCAGCCCCAGCATTTT. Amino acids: CAGEPYSNQPQHF.

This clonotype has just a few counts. The CDR3, as DNA: TGTGCCAGCACCGGCGGCAGGGAGAATGAGCAGTTCTTC. Translating it yields CASTGGRENEQFF. This sequence joins TRBV28 and TRBJ2-1; D may be TRBD1 or TRBD2 (5 bases each). The CDR3 length is 13 residues. Germline assignment: CDR1 MDHEN and CDR2 SYDVKM. V dropped 7 bases and J dropped 7 bases, with 14 bases sitting between them.